These 3 T cell receptor beta chains were sequenced from one sample in a study of CD8 T cells in Susac syndrome. RNA amounts of about 0.5 to 1 ug underwent reverse transcription with random hexamers. TCRdb redid the calling of the immunoSEQ multiplex PCR reads with MiXCR, one entry per CDR3 protein. The sample lists roughly 130,000 distinct CDR3 sequences, 94% occurring once. The sample was CD4+ T cells from PBMCs. The receptors originated from a human donor with multiple sclerosis.

The V and J genes are TRBV7-8 and TRBJ1-2; tentative D call: TRBD1 (6 bases). Trimming took 5 bases from V and 6 from J, leaving 19 bases between them. CDR1 is SGHVS, CDR2 FQNEAQ, per germline. The length of the CDR3 is 15 residues. DNA for the CDR3: TGTGCCAGCAGCCGACGTAGACAGGAGGAAAATGGCTACACCTTC. Its protein product is CASSRRRQEENGYTF.

The chain recombines TRBV9 with TRBJ2-7; 10 nucleotides line up with TRBD1. After removal of 0 bases from V and 3 bases from J, the junction contained 15 bases not matched to a gene. The CDR3 extends over 19 amino acids. Germline CDR1 is SGDLS and CDR2 is YYNGEE. CDR3 coding DNA: TGTGCCAGCAGCGTAGCCCCCGCAGCCGGGACAGGGGCATACTACGAGCAGTACTTC. Translating it yields CASSVAPAAGTGAYYEQYF.

The CDR3 is CASSPRVAGATGELFF. DNA of the CDR3: TGTGCCAGCAGCCCAAGGGTCGCAGGGGCCACCGGGGAGCTGTTTTTT. The rearrangement uses TRBV3-1 and TRBJ2-2; possible D gene TRBD1, 6 bases. There are 16 residues in the CDR3. The V end was cut by 4 bases, the J end by 4 bases, with 16 bases between. CDR1 is LGHDT, CDR2 YNNKEL, per germline (reference sequence).